This T cell receptor (beta chain) is from a study of T-cell reconstitution after alpha-beta-depleted transplantation in children. Study-wide points: About two months after transplant, alpha-beta T cells reportedly came from several hundred expanded graft clones. Recipient T cells and thymic progenitors that survived gave rise to the high TCRbeta diversity observed at day 60 in some patients. One year post-transplant, T-cell counts and diversity were largely derived from T cells produced anew.

Using unique molecular identifiers, the investigators prepared the TCRbeta library. TCRdb reprocessed the PCR reads via MiXCR and lists one record per CDR3 protein. This table has some 200,000 distinct CDR3 sequences, 7% to 9% appearing once. There are 16 residues in the CDR3. Points on this clonotype: What it recognizes is unknown.

The input for sequencing was PBMCs, mostly from graft donor cells, taken 360 days after TCRalphabeta/CD19-depleted stem cell transplant. V gene TRBV21-1 combines with J gene TRBJ1-4; TRBD1, the D gene given by the table, was not confirmed from the DNA. TRBV21-1 is classified as a pseudogene. The clonotype comes from a male patient under 10 years old who had a stem cell transplant for acute myeloid leukemia, so the T cells may come from the graft donor. The CDR3 region has the DNA TGTGCCAGCAGCGCAGGGACAGGCAACCCTAATGAAAAACTGTTTTTT. Translation: CASSAGTGNPNEKLFF.